These 12 T cell receptor beta chains were all obtained from the same sample, sequenced in a study of blood T cell repertoires in COVID-19. Clones were sequenced by immunoSEQ multiplex PCR, and TCRdb holds only the in-frame ones, with some missing. The sample consists of more than 250,000 clones, more than 80% of them appearing once. The sequenced sample was peripheral blood. All receptors come from a woman aged 45-59 years with COVID-19, enrolled during active disease.

The rearrangement links TRBV2 to TRBJ1-6; 11 bases align to TRBD1. Per germline, CDR1 SNHLY and CDR2 FYNNEI. The CDR3 spans 13 residues. The J segment lost 9 bases and the V segment lost 10 bases, leaving 5 bases of the junction unmatched. CDR3: CAITGTGGSPLHF. The CDR3 nucleotides are TGTGCCATCACCGGGACAGGGGGTTCACCCCTCCACTTT.

The chain carries TRBV4-1 and TRBJ2-3; 9 positions agree with TRBD1. After removal of 4 bases from V and 6 bases from J, the junction contained 5 bases not matched to a gene. The CDR3 runs to 14 residues. Germline V gene data show CDR1 as MGHRA and CDR2 as YSYEKL. The CDR3 nucleotides read TGCGCCAGCAGCCGTCCCGGGACAGGGGATACGCAGTATTTT. Translation: CASSRPGTGDTQYF.

The chain has TRBV3-1 (or the pseudogene TRBV3-2) and TRBJ2-7, with D tentatively TRBD1 (5 bases). Germline values: CDR1 LGHDT, CDR2 YNNKEL (reference sequence). CDR3 length: 15 amino acids. V lost 4 bases, J lost 4 bases, and 17 bases lay in between. The CDR3 loop is CASSPTRGRAYEQYF. CDR3 sequence (DNA): TGTGCCAGCAGCCCCACACGAGGCAGGGCTTACGAGCAGTACTTC.

V gene TRBV5-6 combines with J gene TRBJ1-2; 8 bases map to TRBD1. The CDR3 runs to 14 residues. The V and J ends lost 0 bases and 8 bases, in that order; junction bases with no gene match: 6. The germline CDR1 and CDR2 sequences are SGHDT and YYEEEE. In DNA form, the CDR3 reads TGTGCCAGCAGCTTGGGTCAGGGGGCCCTAGGCTACACCTTC. Translated, it gives CASSLGQGALGYTF.

This sequence joins TRBV10-3 and TRBJ2-1; a possible D gene is TRBD1 (5 bases). Trimming pared 2 bases from V and 5 bases from J, leaving 7 bases between. Germline CDR1 ENHRY, CDR2 SYGVKD. The CDR3 has 13 residues. This CDR3 is CAISEARDNEQFF. Here the CDR3 DNA reads TGTGCCATCAGTGAGGCCAGGGACAATGAGCAGTTCTTC.

V usage is TRBV27 and J usage is TRBJ2-1, with D perhaps TRBD2 (6 bases). This CDR3 is built from 15 residues. Trimming stripped 2 bases from V and 12 bases from J, with 20 bases between. CDR1 MNHEY and CDR2 SMNVEV come from the germline V gene (reference sequence). The chain's CDR3 is CASSLRESLANRQFF. The CDR3 DNA follows: TGTGCCAGCAGTTTACGGGAGAGCCTCGCCAATAGGCAGTTCTTC.

The table lists this clone with a count of one. The V and J genes are TRBV7-9 and TRBJ2-7, with TRBD1 matching over 9 bases. CDR1 and CDR2 from the germline V gene are SEHNR and FQNEAQ (reference sequence). The CDR3 is 15 residues long. With V trimmed by 5 bases and J by 2 bases, 7 bases remained unmatched. The CDR3 protein is CASSRGQGSTYEQYF. As DNA, the CDR3 is TGTGCCAGCAGCCGGGGACAGGGAAGTACCTACGAGCAGTACTTC.

The V call is TRBV27, the J call TRBJ2-7; 14 bases map to TRBD2. Looked up from germline, CDR1 is MNHEY and CDR2 is SMNVEV (reference sequence). CDR3 length equals 16 residues. V was clipped by 3 bases and J by 5 bases; unmatched bases: 6. The CDR3 bases are TGTGCCAGCAGTTTCGGACTAGCGGGAGGTATCGACGAGCAGTACTTC. Translation: CASSFGLAGGIDEQYF.

This clone came up once. This rearrangement joins TRBV11-2 to TRBJ2-5; TRBD1 matches at 9 bases. V shed 5 bases and J 5 bases; nucleotides not matched to a gene: 3. The CDR3 runs 13 residues. Germline CDR1 and CDR2: SGHAT and FQNNGV. CDR3 residues: CASSGTGRETQYF. CDR3 sequence (DNA): TGTGCCAGCAGCGGGACAGGGCGTGAGACCCAGTACTTC.

This clone appeared once. CDR3 DNA: TGCGCCAGCAGTGAGTCTTATGCACAGGGCTACGAGCAGTACTTC. Its protein is CASSESYAQGYEQYF. The chain uses TRBV10-1 and TRBJ2-7, with D possibly being TRBD1 (6 bases). V lost 0 bases and J lost 3, with 12 bases in between. Germline lookup yields CDR1 WNHNN and CDR2 SYGVQD (reference sequence). The CDR3 is 15 residues long.

This chain connects TRBV19 to TRBJ1-1; no clear D gene. The V and J ends lost 1 base and 0 bases respectively, with 6 bases between them. The CDR3 loop spans 14 amino acids. In germline, CDR1 is LNHDA, CDR2 SQIVND (reference sequence). The CDR3 region is CASSIGLMNTEAFF. CDR3 coding DNA: TGTGCCAGTAGTATAGGACTGATGAACACTGAAGCTTTCTTT.

This rearrangement joins TRBV29-1 to TRBJ2-7; D perhaps matches TRBD2 (5 bases). V lost 4 bases and J 3 bases, leaving 13 bases between the germline ends. This CDR3 region has 13 residues. Germline assignment: CDR1 SQVTM and CDR2 ANQGSEA. CDR3 amino acids: CSVVVPGIYEQYF. In DNA, the CDR3 is TGCAGCGTTGTCGTGCCGGGAATCTACGAGCAGTACTTC.